The rows below give T cell receptor beta chains drawn from one sample of a study of cytomegalovirus exposure and HLA in healthy donors. Sequenced by immunoSEQ multiplex PCR; TCRdb stores in-frame clones only, minus some. The table records about 120,000 clones, approximately 80% of them present only once. Input material: PBMCs. These receptors originate from a young man in good health and CMV-seronegative. CDR3s include the opening cysteine and the closing phenylalanine or tryptophan. A D gene is named only where the DNA matches it firmly. Clone size is shown for a subset of rows, as once, few, many or a class of expanded clone.

CASRTGQGEGEQFF | TGTGCCAGCAGAACGGGACAGGGGGAAGGGGAGCAGTTCTTC | TRBV11-3 | TRBD1 | - | TRBJ2-1 | 14
CASSGAQGIHLYGYTF | TGTGCCAGCAGCGGAGCGCAGGGCATCCACCTCTATGGCTACACCTTC | TRBV14 | - | - | TRBJ1-2 | 16
CASSWTANNQPQHF | TGTGCCAGCAGTTGGACAGCGAACAATCAGCCCCAGCATTTT | TRBV28 | - | - | TRBJ1-5 | 14
CASSLLGQNSYEQYF | TGTGCCAGCAGCTTGCTGGGACAGAACTCCTACGAGCAGTACTTC | TRBV7-2 | TRBD1 | - | TRBJ2-7 | 15
CASSPSGVNEKLFF | TGTGCCAGCAGCCCCTCGGGGGTTAATGAAAAACTGTTTTTT | TRBV9 | - | - | TRBJ1-4 | 14
CASSGSGDPTDTQYF | TGTGCCAGTAGTGGTAGCGGGGACCCCACAGATACGCAGTATTTT | TRBV19 | TRBD2 | - | TRBJ2-3 | 15
CASSFPKNTEAFF | TGTGCCAGCAGCTTTCCAAAGAACACTGAAGCTTTCTTT | TRBV11-2 | - | - | TRBJ1-1 | 13
CASSPPGTGPNSNQPQHF | TGTGCCAGCTCACCACCGGGGACAGGGCCTAATAGCAATCAGCCCCAGCATTTT | TRBV18 | TRBD1 | few | TRBJ1-5 | 18
CASSATGTGYGEQFF | TGTGCCAGCAGTGCTACCGGGACAGGGTACGGTGAGCAGTTCTTC | TRBV27 | TRBD1 | - | TRBJ2-1 | 15
CASSLAGGLTNTGELFF | TGTGCCAGCAGCTTGGCCGGGGGACTTACGAACACCGGGGAGCTGTTTTTT | TRBV5-6 | - | - | TRBJ2-2 | 17
CASSLARWTQGNTGELFF | TGTGCCAGCAGCTTAGCTAGATGGACCCAGGGGAACACCGGGGAGCTGTTTTTT | TRBV11-3 | - | - | TRBJ2-2 | 18
CASSVAVASAETQYF | TGTGCCAGCAGCGTAGCTGTAGCTAGCGCAGAGACCCAGTACTTC | TRBV9 | - | - | TRBJ2-5 | 15
CASSPQLISYEQYF | TGCGCCAGCAGCCCACAGTTAATTTCCTACGAGCAGTACTTC | TRBV4-1 | - | - | TRBJ2-7 | 14
CSAELGTSGNTQYF | TGCAGCGCTGAGCTTGGGACTAGCGGTAATACGCAGTATTTT | TRBV29-1 | TRBD2 | - | TRBJ2-3 | 14
CAWSTGGGNEKLFF | TGTGCCTGGAGTACGGGGGGTGGTAATGAAAAACTGTTTTTT | TRBV30 | - | - | TRBJ1-4 | 14
CASKGLAGTGELFF | TGTGCCAGCAAGGGTCTAGCGGGGACCGGGGAGCTGTTTTTT | TRBV27 | TRBD2 | - | TRBJ2-2 | 14
CASSYQDTSYEQYF | TGTGCCAGCAGTTACCAGGACACTTCCTACGAGCAGTACTTC | TRBV6-5 | - | once | TRBJ2-7 | 14
CASSPTGDTQYF | TGTGCCAGCAGTCCGACGGGAGATACGCAGTATTTT | TRBV27 | - | - | TRBJ2-3 | 12
CASSRLGGITEAFF | TGTGCCAGCTCACGCCTCGGGGGAATCACTGAAGCTTTCTTT | TRBV18 | - | - | TRBJ1-1 | 14
CASSLRTGFESPLHF | TGCGCCAGCAGCCTCAGGACAGGGTTCGAGTCACCCCTCCACTTT | TRBV5-1 | TRBD1 | - | TRBJ1-6 | 15
CASSFLMPGTGSNTEAFF | TGTGCCAGCAGCTTTCTTATGCCCGGGACAGGGTCGAACACTGAAGCTTTCTTT | TRBV7-6 | TRBD1 | - | TRBJ1-1 | 18
CASSLRGRQGNQPQHF | TGTGCCAGTAGTCTCCGGGGGAGACAAGGCAATCAGCCCCAGCATTTT | TRBV19 | - | - | TRBJ1-5 | 16
CASSLDQGRSPLHF | TGTGCCAGCAGCTTGGATCAGGGCAGGTCACCCCTCCACTTT | TRBV11-2 | - | - | TRBJ1-6 | 14
CASSGQRGPYEQYF | TGTGCCAGCAGTGGACAGCGAGGCCCCTACGAGCAGTACTTC | TRBV2 | - | once | TRBJ2-7 | 14
CASSLGQVNTGELFF | TGCGCCAGCAGCTTGGGACAGGTGAACACCGGGGAGCTGTTTTTT | TRBV5-1 | - | - | TRBJ2-2 | 15
CASSTILAGGTYEQYF | TGTGCCAGCAGCACCATTCTAGCGGGAGGAACCTACGAGCAGTACTTC | TRBV28 | TRBD2 | - | TRBJ2-7 | 16
CASSTGQNNQPQHF | TGTGCCAGCAGTACGGGACAGAATAATCAGCCCCAGCATTTT | TRBV2 | TRBD1 | few | TRBJ1-5 | 14
CASRRASGGENTQYF | TGTGCCAGCAGACGGGCTAGCGGGGGGGAGAACACGCAGTATTTT | TRBV6-6 | TRBD2 | - | TRBJ2-3 | 15
CASSLGGPPTGEQYF | TGTGCCAGCAGCTTGGGGGGACCCCCGACGGGCGAGCAGTACTTC | TRBV7-8 | - | - | TRBJ2-7 | 15
CASSSQGDQPQHF | TGTGCCAGTAGTAGCCAGGGGGACCAGCCCCAGCATTTT | TRBV19 | TRBD1 | - | TRBJ1-5 | 13
CAWSAAGPYGYTF | TGTGCCTGGAGTGCAGCGGGTCCCTATGGCTACACCTTC | TRBV30 | - | - | TRBJ1-2 | 13
CASSDGTGFRNEQFF | TGTGCCAGCAGTGACGGGACAGGGTTCAGGAATGAGCAGTTCTTC | TRBV2 | TRBD1 | - | TRBJ2-1 | 15
CASSQDRWGADTQYF | TGCGCCAGCAGCCAAGATCGTTGGGGAGCAGATACGCAGTATTTT | TRBV4-1 | - | - | TRBJ2-3 | 15
CASSYSGRGTYEQYF | TGTGCCAGCAGTTACTCGGGCAGGGGGACCTACGAGCAGTACTTC | TRBV6-5 | TRBD1 | - | TRBJ2-7 | 15
CASSLVLAGGSYNEQFF | TGTGCCAGCAGTTTAGTATTAGCGGGAGGATCCTACAATGAGCAGTTCTTC | TRBV27 | TRBD2 | - | TRBJ2-1 | 17
CASSLERRTYGYTF | TGTGCCAGCAGCTTGGAAAGGAGGACTTATGGCTACACCTTC | TRBV5-4 | - | - | TRBJ1-2 | 14
CASFRGARQETQYF | TGTGCCAGCTTCCGGGGAGCTCGCCAAGAGACCCAGTACTTC | TRBV5-6 | - | - | TRBJ2-5 | 14
CAWGTGYNQPQHF | TGTGCCTGGGGGACAGGGTACAATCAGCCCCAGCATTTT | TRBV30 | TRBD1 | - | TRBJ1-5 | 13
CASRTSGGVTDTQYF | TGTGCCAGCAGGACCTCGGGGGGGGTCACAGATACGCAGTATTTT | TRBV7-9 | TRBD2 | - | TRBJ2-3 | 15
CASSTGQQETQYF | TGTGCCAGCAGTACGGGACAGCAAGAGACCCAGTACTTC | TRBV5-4 | TRBD1 | - | TRBJ2-5 | 13
CAGGSGGASDTQYF | TGTGCCGGTGGTTCGGGGGGGGCGTCGGATACGCAGTATTTT | TRBV10-3 | TRBD2 | - | TRBJ2-3 | 14
CASSQEEGSTEAFF | TGCGCCAGCAGCCAAGAGGAGGGGAGCACTGAAGCTTTCTTT | TRBV4-3 | - | - | TRBJ1-1 | 14
CASSTTAGNSYEQYF | TGTGCCAGCAGCACCACGGCGGGTAACTCCTACGAGCAGTACTTC | TRBV5-4 | - | - | TRBJ2-7 | 15
CASMYSGANVLTF | TGCGCCAGCATGTACTCTGGGGCCAACGTCCTGACTTTC | TRBV2 | - | - | TRBJ2-6 | 13
CASRLNTIYF | TGTGCCAGCCGGTTAAACACCATATATTTT | TRBV6-5 | - | once | TRBJ1-3 | 10
CASSSRQGNTEAFF | TGCGCCAGCAGCTCAAGACAGGGGAACACTGAAGCTTTCTTT | TRBV5-1 | TRBD1 | once | TRBJ1-1 | 14
CASSEWTGEVEQYF | TGTGCCAGCAGTGAGTGGACAGGGGAGGTCGAGCAGTACTTC | TRBV2 | TRBD1 | once | TRBJ2-7 | 14
CASSWTGRETQYF | TGTGCCAGTAGTTGGACAGGGAGGGAGACCCAGTACTTC | TRBV19 | TRBD1 | - | TRBJ2-5 | 13
CASSLLRAGDTQYF | TGCGCCAGCAGCTTGTTGCGAGCGGGCGATACGCAGTATTTT | TRBV5-1 | - | - | TRBJ2-3 | 14
CASSQQGAGNTIYF | TGTGCCAGCAGCCAACAGGGGGCTGGAAACACCATATATTTT | TRBV4-2 | TRBD1 | - | TRBJ1-3 | 14
CASSPDRSSSYNSPLHF | TGTGCCAGCAGCCCCGACAGGTCGAGCTCCTATAATTCACCCCTCCACTTT | TRBV2 | - | few | TRBJ1-6 | 17
CASSYSSYRVSYEQYF | TGTGCCAGCAGTTACTCGTCTTACAGGGTTAGTTACGAGCAGTACTTC | TRBV6-5 | - | few | TRBJ2-7 | 16
CASIVTGTGNSNQPQHF | TGTGCCAGCATCGTAACCGGGACAGGGAATAGCAATCAGCCCCAGCATTTT | TRBV28 | TRBD1 | - | TRBJ1-5 | 17
CASSFGGQRGSSYNEQFF | TGCGCCAGCAGCTTTGGAGGTCAGCGGGGTAGCTCCTACAATGAGCAGTTCTTC | TRBV5-1 | TRBD2 | - | TRBJ2-1 | 18
CATSRGTRGGNEQFF | TGTGCCACCAGCAGAGGAACGCGAGGGGGCAATGAGCAGTTCTTC | TRBV15 | - | - | TRBJ2-1 | 15